This entry lists 5 T cell receptor beta chains sequenced from one sample in a study of cytomegalovirus exposure and HLA in healthy donors. The repertoire was sequenced with immunoSEQ multiplex PCR; TCRdb's copy has only in-frame clones and lacks some. This table has about 150,000 clones, 86% appearing once. Material for sequencing was PBMCs. The source is a man between 18 and 29 years old in good health and CMV-seropositive.

The rearrangement uses TRBV30 and TRBJ2-5; D possibly corresponds to TRBD1 (7 bases). Germline-derived CDR1 and CDR2 are GTSNPN and SVGIG (reference sequence). V was shortened by 2 bases and J by 4 bases, with 20 bases between the two germline ends. This CDR3 has 16 amino acids. The CDR3 reads CAWSKGGGGNRETQYF. The DNA for the CDR3 is TGTGCCTGGAGTAAGGGCGGAGGGGGCAATAGAGAGACCCAGTACTTC.

The chain joins TRBV18 to TRBJ2-1; 12 nucleotides match TRBD1. CDR1 KGHSH and CDR2 LQKENI come from the germline V gene. The CDR3 totals 14 residues. The V segment lost 3 bases and the J segment 6 bases; nucleotides outside the gene matches: 0. The CDR3 region is CASSPGQGANEQFF. CDR3 nucleotides: TGTGCCAGCTCACCGGGACAGGGGGCCAATGAGCAGTTCTTC. Supplemented by reference TRBV18 and TRBJ2-1, the full variable domain reads NAGVMQNPRHLVRRRGQEARLRCSPMKGHSHVYWYRQLPEEGLKFMVYLQKENIIDESGMPKERFSAEFPKEGPSILRIQQVVRGDSAAYFCASSPGQGANEQFFGPGTRLTVL.

This clone was seen only once. This chain uses TRBV6-5 with TRBJ2-2; 8 bases fit TRBD1. The CDR3 is 15 residues long. The ends lost 6 bases at V and 1 base at J; junction bases unmatched: 4. Germline V CDR1 and CDR2: MNHEY, SVGAGI. The CDR3 is CASRKGTGNTGELFF. DNA for the CDR3: TGTGCCAGCAGGAAGGGGACAGGGAACACCGGGGAGCTGTTTTTT.

This chain connects TRBV11-1 to TRBJ2-4; 11 nucleotides match TRBD2. Per germline, CDR1 SGHAT and CDR2 FQDESV (reference sequence). This CDR3 is built from 15 residues. V dropped 3 bases and J dropped 7; count of bases not matched to a gene: 5. CDR3 sequence (DNA): TGTGCCAGCAGCTTCCTTAGCGGGGGGGCGAACATTCAGTACTTC. This translates into CASSFLSGGANIQYF.

This chain connects TRBV9 to TRBJ2-1, with D possibly matching TRBD1 (6 bases). Per germline, CDR1 SGDLS and CDR2 YYNGEE. This CDR3 has 16 residues. The ends were cut back, 4 bases at V and 0 bases at J, with 14 bases in the middle. CDR3 bases: TGTGCCAGCAGCAAGCAACAGGGTGTCTCCTACAATGAGCAGTTCTTC. Translated: CASSKQQGVSYNEQFF.